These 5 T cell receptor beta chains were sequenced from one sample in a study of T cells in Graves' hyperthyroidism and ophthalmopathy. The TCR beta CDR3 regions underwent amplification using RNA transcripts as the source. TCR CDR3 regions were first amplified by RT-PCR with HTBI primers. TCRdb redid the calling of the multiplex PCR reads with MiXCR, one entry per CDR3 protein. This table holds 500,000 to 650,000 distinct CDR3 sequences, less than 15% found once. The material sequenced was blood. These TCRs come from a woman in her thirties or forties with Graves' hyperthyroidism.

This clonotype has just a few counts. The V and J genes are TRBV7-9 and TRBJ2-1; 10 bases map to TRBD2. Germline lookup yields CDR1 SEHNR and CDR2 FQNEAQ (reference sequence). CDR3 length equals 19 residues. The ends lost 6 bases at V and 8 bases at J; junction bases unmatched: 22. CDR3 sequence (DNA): TGTGCCAGCAGATTCAGGAACCCTAGCGGGAGAAAGAGTAAGGATGAGCAGTTCTTC. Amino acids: CASRFRNPSGRKSKDEQFF.

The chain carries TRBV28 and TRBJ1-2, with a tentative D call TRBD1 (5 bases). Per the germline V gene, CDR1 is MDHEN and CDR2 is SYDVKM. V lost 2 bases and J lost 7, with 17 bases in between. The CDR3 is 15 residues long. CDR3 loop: CASSLRARGGSGYTF. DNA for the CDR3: TGTGCCAGCAGTTTACGGGCCCGGGGGGGGTCTGGCTACACCTTC.

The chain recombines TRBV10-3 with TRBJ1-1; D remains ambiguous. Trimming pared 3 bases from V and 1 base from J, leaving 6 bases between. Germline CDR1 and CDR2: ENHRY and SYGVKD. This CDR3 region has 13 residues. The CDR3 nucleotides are TGTGCCATCAGTGATTACGAGAACACTGAAGCTTTCTTT. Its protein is CAISDYENTEAFF.

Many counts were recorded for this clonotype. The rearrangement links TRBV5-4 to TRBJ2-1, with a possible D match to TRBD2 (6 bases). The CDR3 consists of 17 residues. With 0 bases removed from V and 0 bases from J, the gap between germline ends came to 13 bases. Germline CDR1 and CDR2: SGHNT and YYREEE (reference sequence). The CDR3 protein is CASSLGGTPRSYNEQFF. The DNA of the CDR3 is TGTGCCAGCAGCTTGGGTGGGACTCCCCGCTCCTACAATGAGCAGTTCTTC.

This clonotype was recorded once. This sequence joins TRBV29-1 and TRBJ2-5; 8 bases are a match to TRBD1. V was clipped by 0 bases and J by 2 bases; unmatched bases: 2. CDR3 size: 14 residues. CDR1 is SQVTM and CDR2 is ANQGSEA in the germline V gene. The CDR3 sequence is CSVEEGQGQETQYF. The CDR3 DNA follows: TGCAGCGTTGAAGAAGGACAGGGTCAAGAGACCCAGTACTTC.